This T cell receptor (beta chain) was sequenced in a study of T-cell reconstitution after alpha-beta-depleted transplantation in children. Overall study results and limits: About two months after transplant, alpha-beta T cells reportedly came from several hundred expanded graft clones. Where some patients showed high TCRbeta diversity at day 60, it came from recipient T cells and thymic progenitors that had survived. At one year after transplant, newly produced T cells mostly accounted for T-cell counts and diversity.

This CDR3 region has 15 residues. CDR1 is KGHDR, CDR2 SFDVKD, per germline. Trimming removed 10 bases from V and 4 bases from J, with 19 bases in between. Unique molecular identifiers were incorporated when the TCRbeta library was constructed. TCRdb used MiXCR to reprocess the PCR reads, holding one entry per CDR3 protein. The table shows hundreds of thousands of distinct CDR3 sequences, with approximately 22% occurring only once. On this clonotype itself: The antigen is not known.

The sequences come from PBMCs, mostly from graft donor cells, collected 360 days after TCRalphabeta/CD19-depleted stem cell transplant. The source of this sequence is a boy younger than two who had a stem cell transplant for acute myeloid leukemia, so the T cells may come from the graft donor. The chain uses TRBV24-1 and TRBJ2-1; TRBD2 might be the D (6 bases). The CDR3 here is CATLYPGRRYNEQFF. The CDR3 nucleotides are TGTGCCACGCTGTATCCAGGGAGGCGGTACAATGAGCAGTTCTTC.